These 17 T cell receptor beta chains originate from one sample sequenced in a study of blood T cells in healthy people across ages. Alongside a J-beta primer mix, a sample-barcoded 5' primer served in a second PCR lasting about 7 to 11 cycles. TCRdb re-analysed the 5' RACE reads in MiXCR, keeping a single row per CDR3 protein. The data show more than 1,000,000 distinct CDR3 sequences, about 25% seen once. The same sample was also studied in work on T cells of mothers and their children.

The sequenced sample was blood. These receptor sequences come from a girl aged 2 to 10 in good health.

This clonotype was seen a few times. This rearrangement joins TRBV6-5 to TRBJ2-3; D is tentatively TRBD1 or TRBD2 (5 bases each). Looked up from germline, CDR1 is MNHEY and CDR2 is SVGAGI. V was pared by 0 bases and J by 1 base, with 14 bases between. The CDR3 runs to 17 residues. The CDR3 nucleotides read TGTGCCAGCAGTTACTCGTTCGGGGACCGGCGCACAGATACGCAGTATTTT. This sequence encodes CASSYSFGDRRTDTQYF.

The sample holds one count of this clonotype. The gene calls are TRBV12-3 or TRBV12-4 and TRBJ2-1; 10 positions match TRBD2. TRBJ2-5 matches the DNA end more closely, so the J call is doubtful. This CDR3 has 17 residues. This CDR3 is CASSLGLAGASGETQYF. Written as DNA, the CDR3 is TGTGCCAGCAGTTTAGGGCTAGCGGGGGCCTCGGGGGAGACCCAGTACTTC.

The rearrangement joins TRBV5-6 to TRBJ2-1; 14 bases match TRBD2. Trimming took 5 bases from V and 10 from J; bases not matched to a gene: 8. This CDR3 has 15 amino acids. Germline-derived CDR1 and CDR2 are SGHDT and YYEEEE. CDR3 DNA sequence: TGTGCCAGCAGTTTGAGACTAGCGGGGGGGTACGAGCAGTTCTTC. Translating gives CASSLRLAGGYEQFF. Full variable domain (remainder filled in from reference TRBV5-6 and TRBJ2-1): DAGVTQSPTHLIKTRGQQVTLRCSPKSGHDTVSWYQQALGQGPQFIFQYYEEEERQRGNFPDRFSGHQFPNYSSELNVNALLLGDSALYLCASSLRLAGGYEQFFGPGTRLTVL.

This clonotype has a handful of counts. The chain is built from TRBV6-5 and TRBJ2-7; D is unclear. The CDR3 is 13 amino acids. Germline loops: CDR1 MNHEY, CDR2 SVGAGI. V was trimmed by 8 bases and J by 6 bases, leaving 17 bases between them. DNA for the CDR3: TGTGCCAGCGGTGATCACCCTGGGCGCGAGCAGTACTTC. Its translation is CASGDHPGREQYF.

The sample holds one count of this clonotype. CDR3 amino acids: CASSLYFMETKTFKYF. The CDR3 DNA follows: TGCGCCAGCAGCCTCTACTTCATGGAAACTAAAACATTCAAGTACTTC. This chain links TRBV4-1 with TRBJ2-4; D ambiguous. CDR1 MGHRA and CDR2 YSYEKL come from the germline V gene. The CDR3 is 16 residues long. The ends were cut back, 4 bases at V and 14 bases at J, with 27 bases in the middle.

This clonotype was counted a few times. This chain joins TRBV29-1 and TRBJ1-1; D is unclear. Germline CDR1 SQVTM, CDR2 ANQGSEA. This CDR3 is built from 14 residues. V lost 4 bases and J lost 2, with 14 bases in between. The DNA of the CDR3 is TGCAGCGTTGCGGCCCAAACGCCTAACACTGAAGCTTTCTTT. Amino acid sequence: CSVAAQTPNTEAFF.

This clonotype has just a few counts. The J gene is TRBJ2-1, the V gene TRBV7-9, with TRBD2 matching 11 bases. The trim removed 5 bases at V and 3 bases at J, leaving 6 bases unmatched. The CDR3 runs 16 residues. CDR1 is SEHNR and CDR2 is FQNEAQ in the germline V gene (reference sequence). CDR3 residues: CASSPTSGDVYNEQFF. The CDR3 DNA sequence: TGTGCCAGCAGCCCGACTAGCGGGGACGTCTACAATGAGCAGTTCTTC.

The chain combines TRBV27 with TRBJ2-2, with a tentative D call TRBD1 (5 bases). Germline CDR1 and CDR2: MNHEY and SMNVEV (reference sequence). With 6 bases removed from V and 6 bases from J, the gap between germline ends came to 14 bases. This CDR3 region has 14 residues. CDR3: CASRAGLFPGELFF. The CDR3, as DNA: TGTGCCAGCAGGGCAGGGCTCTTCCCCGGGGAGCTGTTTTTT.

The chain combines TRBV7-9 with TRBJ1-5; D remains unclear. Germline lookup yields CDR1 SEHNR and CDR2 FQNEAQ (reference sequence). V gave up 2 bases and J gave up 4 bases, with 6 bases separating them. The CDR3 is 13 amino acids. This CDR3 is CASSLYGNQPQHF. The CDR3 coding sequence is TGTGCCAGCAGCTTATACGGGAATCAGCCCCAGCATTTT.

This clonotype has a handful of counts. The junction does not match germline at one end; this may be a read error. DNA of the CDR3: TGTGCCAGCAGATTAGGGGAAGCCAATGAGCAGTTCTTC. As protein: CASRLGEANEQFF. The chain has TRBV7-9 and TRBJ2-1, with D perhaps TRBD1 (5 bases). The germline CDR1 and CDR2 sequences are SEHNR and FQNEAQ (reference sequence). The CDR3 sequence is 13 residues long.

This clonotype was picked up a small number of times. The chain is built from TRBV2 and TRBJ2-1, with D uncertain. Germline CDR1 reads SNHLY; CDR2 reads FYNNEI. The CDR3 spans 14 residues. Trimming took 2 bases from V and 0 from J, leaving 5 bases between them. This CDR3 reads CASSEYSSYNEQFF. CDR3 nucleotides: TGTGCCAGCAGTGAATACTCCTCCTACAATGAGCAGTTCTTC.

V and J are TRBV7-9 and TRBJ2-5; possibly TRBD2 for D (6 bases). The end of the DNA aligns better with TRBJ2-7, so the J call may be wrong. Germline CDR1 SEHNR, CDR2 FQNEAQ (reference sequence). This CDR3 comprises 15 residues. CDR3 protein: CASSAGLNGPYEQYF. CDR3 nucleotide sequence: TGTGCCAGCAGCGCGGGACTTAATGGACCCTACGAGCAGTACTTC.

The chain employs TRBV12-3 or TRBV12-4 and TRBJ1-1; D might be TRBD1 (6 bases). The CDR3 has 16 residues. The germline V and J ends were trimmed by 5 bases and 3 bases, with 19 bases remaining between them. CDR3 in DNA: TGTGCCAGCAGTCTCATACACAGGGTGGAGGACACTGAAGCTTTCTTT. Its translation is CASSLIHRVEDTEAFF.

This clonotype was counted many times. The rearrangement uses TRBV29-1 and TRBJ2-5, with D uncertain. The CDR3 sequence is 13 residues long. Germline V gene sequence: CDR1 SQVTM, CDR2 ANQGSEA. Deletions cut 0 bases from V and 0 bases from J, with 5 bases between. CDR3 in DNA: TGCAGCGTTGAAGACAGGTACCAAGAGACCCAGTACTTC. Its translation: CSVEDRYQETQYF.

This clonotype has more than one count but fewer than ten. The chain uses TRBV4-3 and TRBJ2-1; 12 nucleotides align to TRBD2. V was clipped by 2 bases and J by 4 bases; unmatched bases: 6. Per the germline V gene, CDR1 is LGHNA and CDR2 is YSLEER. This CDR3 comprises 17 residues. CDR3 sequence (DNA): TGCGCCAGCAGCCAACTAGCGGGGGGGGAAACGTACAATGAGCAGTTCTTC. Encoded protein: CASSQLAGGETYNEQFF.

V usage is TRBV4-2 and J usage is TRBJ1-4; D is ambiguous. Germline CDR1 LGHNA, CDR2 YNFKEQ. V was shortened by 0 bases and J by 5 bases, with 16 bases between the two germline ends. The CDR3 runs 17 residues. CDR3 protein: CASSQEGGALPNEKLFF. CDR3 bases: TGTGCCAGCAGCCAAGAAGGTGGCGCACTACCGAATGAAAAACTGTTTTTT.

The chain combines TRBV27 with TRBJ2-2, with D perhaps matching TRBD1 or TRBD2 (6 bases each). CDR3 length: 13 residues. Looked up from germline, CDR1 is MNHEY and CDR2 is SMNVEV (reference sequence). V lost 5 bases and J lost 6, with 10 bases in between. The CDR3 loop reads CASSIGGPGELFF. For the CDR3, the DNA is TGTGCCAGCAGTATCGGGGGCCCCGGGGAGCTGTTTTTT.